The T cell receptor (beta chain) under discussion was sequenced for a study of blood T cell repertoires in COVID-19 (dated by TCRdb to the early 2020s). Turning to the overall study: Samples from collaborators originated in the United States, Italy and Spain and spanned both the acute and convalescent phases of COVID-19. The material from the prospective study consisted of cDNA or gDNA derived from T cells, B-cell-depleted T cells, or PBMCs. Subjects who had been exposed to COVID-19, were actively infected with it, or had recovered from it provided the deeply sampled blood TCRbeta repertoires that made up the dataset. The repertoires were made available in a free public database intended to serve as a resource for research on the immune response to SARS-CoV-2. The samples were drawn from the first 160 participants of the ongoing ImmuneRACE study and from 950 to 1,500 subjects provided by 6 global collaborators. Nearly every sample came with metadata listing a de-identified subject ID, COVID-19 status, age in years and sex. Where available, HLA class I and class II types were taken from metadata supplied by the sample provider and were not determined by assay-based typing.

Looking up the germline V gene yields CDR1 SNHLY and CDR2 FYNNEI. V lost 8 bases and J lost 7 bases; the stretch between them is 21 bases long. The CDR3 has 14 amino acids, counting the end cysteine and phenylalanine. CDR3 DNA is the only sequence kept; it has 42 bases, read in frame from the first base. Results the study describes overall, beyond this receptor: The quantity of clinical and demographic metadata differed by source and by participant and was supplied without curation.

Collaborating institutions collected whole blood in K2EDTA tubes following their own protocols. For TCRbeta analysis, collaborators shipped samples as frozen whole blood, isolated PBMCs, or DNA extracted from either of those sample types. Concerning this clone itself: Its antigen remains undetermined. The sample holds no much larger clone one base away, and base qualities are not on file.

TCRbeta CDR3 regions were amplified from genomic DNA using the immunoSEQ Assay, a bias-controlled multiplex PCR. The authors processed their data as follows. The number of nucleated cells in each sample was estimated from the amplification of reference gene primers within the assay. To quantify the absolute abundance of each unique TCRbeta CDR3 rearrangement, sequence reads were collapsed and filtered. For each sample, productive Simpson clonality was calculated as the square root of Simpson's diversity index over productive rearrangements. TCRdb carries this immuneACCESS record with in-frame sequences only. Its versions omit some clonotypes, under half of them owing to an unresolved V gene in the studies checked, with the rest unexplained. V, J and clone size are those of that table, while D and trimming were read from the DNA. Recorded for this sample are about 76,000 clones; roughly three quarters of them occurred a single time. Under 25% of the sample is taken by the ten largest.

This sequence originates from a man between 65 and 85 years old with acute or convalescent COVID-19. Here the chain combines TRBV2 and TRBJ2-7; a confident D gene designation cannot be given. Input material: peripheral blood. Here the CDR3 is given as CASSPRVIVREQYF. The DNA reads as follows: TGTGCCAGCTCACCCCGGGTCATAGTGAGAGAGCAGTACTTC. The CDR3, completed at both ends by the reference TRBV2 and TRBJ2-7 genes, gives the full variable domain EPEVTQTPSHQVTQMGQEVILRCVPISNHLYFYWYRQILGQKVEFLVSFYNNEISEKSEIFDDQFSVERPDGSNFTLKIRSTKLEDSAMYFCASSPRVIVREQYFGPGTRLTVT.